The T cell receptor (beta chain) described here comes from a study of blood T cells in healthy people across ages. Sample-barcoded 5' priming and a J-beta primer mix drove a second PCR of about 7 to 11 cycles. Each CDR3 protein gets one entry after TCRdb re-called the 5' RACE reads with MiXCR. The table records more than 700,000 distinct CDR3 sequences, 40% to 65% of them present only once. CDR3 size: 13 residues. Trimming took 5 bases from V and 5 from J; bases not matched to a gene: 5. The germline V gene encodes CDR1 MNHNS and CDR2 SASEGT. Notes on the study in general: Long-lived donors had more naive CD4+ cells and higher diversity than aged donors. Per million T cells, TCR beta diversity dropped roughly linearly as age increased.

This clonotype has just one count. Its antigen is not identified. The sequenced material came from blood. The chain carries TRBV6-1 and TRBJ1-1; the match to TRBD1 covers 7 bases. This clonotype was sampled from an elderly man in good health. DNA for the CDR3: TGTGCCAGCAGTAAGGGGGCAGGGACTGAAGCTTTCTTT. Translated: CASSKGAGTEAFF.